The 10 T cell receptor beta chains in this list originate from one sample, sequenced in a study of regulatory T cells in long-lasting Graves disease. Relying on iRepertoire HTBI primers and Arm-PCR of CDR3 regions, the team built TCR beta libraries. TCRdb recomputed calls from the multiplex PCR reads with MiXCR, one row per CDR3 protein. There are 560,000 or so distinct CDR3 sequences in the sample; roughly a sixth occur only once, and around 11% lies in the top ten. Time point indicated: newly diagnosed GD, antithyroid drugs for less than 3 months. Making the TCR library involved RNA that had been extracted from PBMCs. The sample was also linked to a second study, of T cells in Graves' hyperthyroidism and ophthalmopathy.

Sequencing used peripheral blood mononuclear cells (PBMCs), obtained at new diagnosis, from a patient treated with antithyroid drugs. The receptors were sampled from a man between 18 and 35 years old with Graves disease.

This chain links TRBV7-9 with TRBJ1-1; D remains ambiguous. CDR1 SEHNR and CDR2 FQNEAQ come from the germline V gene (reference sequence). The length of the CDR3 is 13 residues. Trimming shortened V by 3 bases and J by 11 bases, and 16 bases separated the two germline ends. CDR3 bases: TGTGCCAGCAGCTTGGATTCGAGGCGTCTCGCTTTCTTT. This translates into CASSLDSRRLAFF.

The chain carries TRBV5-5 and TRBJ2-5; D call uncertain. Between the trimmed V and J ends, which lost 0 bases and 2 bases, there was a span of 8 bases. The CDR3 totals 14 residues. Germline V gives CDR1 SGHKS, CDR2 YYEKEE (reference sequence). The CDR3 loop is CASSLGVGQETQYF. In DNA, the CDR3 is TGTGCCAGCAGCTTGGGGGTTGGGCAAGAGACCCAGTACTTC.

This clonotype has at least ten counts. The gene calls are TRBV2 and TRBJ2-3; 7 nucleotides align to TRBD2. The CDR3 runs 17 residues. V trimming: 7 bases; J trimming: 6 bases; junction bases outside the gene matches: 19. Germline V gives CDR1 SNHLY, CDR2 FYNNEI. CDR3 protein: CASTHTGTTPDWDTQYF. CDR3 coding DNA: TGTGCCAGCACCCACACCGGGACTACCCCTGATTGGGATACGCAGTATTTT.

In this sample, this clonotype turned up once. This may come from a read error, since a much larger clone is one base off. V usage is TRBV20-1 and J usage is TRBJ1-1; D remains ambiguous. Germline CDR1 DFQATT, CDR2 SNEGSKA (reference sequence). The CDR3 runs 13 residues. V lost 8 bases to trimming and J lost 0 bases, with 13 bases between them. This CDR3 reads CSTISTVNTEAFF. CDR3 bases: TGCAGTACTATTTCAACAGTGAACACTGAAGCTTTCTTT.

The chain uses TRBV19 and TRBJ2-1, with 7 bases fitting TRBD2. The length of the CDR3 is 16 residues. J lost 4 bases, V lost 2 bases, and 8 bases had no gene match. The V gene's germline CDR1 is LNHDA and CDR2 SQIVND (reference sequence). CDR3 nucleotides: TGTGCCAGTAGTATATATTTCGGGGGGATTTACAATGAGCAGTTCTTC. As protein: CASSIYFGGIYNEQFF.

The rearrangement links TRBV7-6 to TRBJ2-1, with 7 bases that match TRBD1. Germline CDR1 SGHVS, CDR2 FNYEAQ. This CDR3 comprises 15 residues. V gave up 5 bases and J gave up 4 bases; unmatched junction bases: 8. CDR3 sequence (DNA): TGTGCCAGCAGCCTGGACAGGACGGTTTACAATGAGCAGTTCTTC. Translating gives CASSLDRTVYNEQFF.

This clonotype was seen more than once but under ten times. The V call is TRBV29-1, the J call TRBJ2-4; D not resolved. Deletions cut 2 bases from V and 0 bases from J, with 5 bases between. The germline CDR1 and CDR2 sequences are SQVTM and ANQGSEA. The CDR3 consists of 13 residues. As DNA, the CDR3 is TGCAGCGTTGAAAGTCTAGCCAAAAACATTCAGTACTTC. Translation: CSVESLAKNIQYF.

This clonotype was found a few times. The chain is built from TRBV20-1 and TRBJ1-1; D is ambiguous. V lost 3 bases and J 2 bases, leaving 10 bases between the germline ends. Germline V gives CDR1 DFQATT, CDR2 SNEGSKA (reference sequence). The length of the CDR3 is 13 residues. The CDR3 DNA reads as TGCAGTGCTAGTGGGCATAGCAACACTGAAGCTTTCTTT. Amino acid sequence: CSASGHSNTEAFF.

This clonotype occurred many times. The chain links TRBV12-3 or TRBV12-4 to TRBJ2-3; tentatively, D is TRBD1 or TRBD2 (5 bases each). V lost 5 bases, J lost 6 bases, and 12 bases lay in between. This CDR3 contains 13 residues. The CDR3 DNA is TGTGCCAGCAGTCGGGACCGTTGGGATACGCAGTATTTT. Encoded protein: CASSRDRWDTQYF.

V is TRBV2 and J is TRBJ2-1; the match to TRBD2 covers 10 bases. The CDR3 has 16 residues. V gave up 7 bases and J gave up 5 bases; unmatched junction bases: 11. The germline V gene has CDR1 SNHLY and CDR2 FYNNEI. As DNA, the CDR3 is TGTGCCAGCACCGAAACACTAGCGGGACTACACAATGAGCAGTTCTTC. Its protein is CASTETLAGLHNEQFF. Complete variable domain (other parts from reference TRBV2 and TRBJ2-1): EPEVTQTPSHQVTQMGQEVILRCVPISNHLYFYWYRQILGQKVEFLVSFYNNEISEKSEIFDDQFSVERPDGSNFTLKIRSTKLEDSAMYFCASTETLAGLHNEQFFGPGTRLTVL.